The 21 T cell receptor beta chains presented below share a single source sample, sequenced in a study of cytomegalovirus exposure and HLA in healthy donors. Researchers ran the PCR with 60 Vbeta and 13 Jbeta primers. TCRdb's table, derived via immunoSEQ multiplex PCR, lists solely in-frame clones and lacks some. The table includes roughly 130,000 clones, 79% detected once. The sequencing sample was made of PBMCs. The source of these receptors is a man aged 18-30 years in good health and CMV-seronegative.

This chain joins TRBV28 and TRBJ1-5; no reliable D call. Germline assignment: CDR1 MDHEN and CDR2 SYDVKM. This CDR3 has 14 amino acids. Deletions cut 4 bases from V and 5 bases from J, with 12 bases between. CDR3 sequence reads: CASSSFGVHQPQHF. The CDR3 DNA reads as TGTGCCAGCAGTTCTTTCGGGGTACATCAGCCCCAGCATTTT.

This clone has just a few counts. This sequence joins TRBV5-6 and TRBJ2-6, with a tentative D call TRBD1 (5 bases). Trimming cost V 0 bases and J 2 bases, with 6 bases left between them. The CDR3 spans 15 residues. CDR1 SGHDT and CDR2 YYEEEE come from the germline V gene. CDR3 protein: CASSLVGAGANVLTF. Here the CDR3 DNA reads TGTGCCAGCAGCTTGGTAGGGGCTGGGGCCAACGTCCTGACTTTC.

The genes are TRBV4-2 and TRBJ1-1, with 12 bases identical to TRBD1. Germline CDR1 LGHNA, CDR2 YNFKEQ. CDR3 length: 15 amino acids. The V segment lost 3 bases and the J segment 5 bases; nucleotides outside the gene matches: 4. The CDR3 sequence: CASSQPGQGATEAFF. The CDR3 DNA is TGTGCCAGCAGCCAGCCGGGACAGGGGGCGACTGAAGCTTTCTTT.

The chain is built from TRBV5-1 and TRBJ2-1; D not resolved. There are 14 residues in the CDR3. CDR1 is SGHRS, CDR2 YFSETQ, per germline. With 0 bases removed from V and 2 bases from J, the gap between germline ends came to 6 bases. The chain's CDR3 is CASSLALAYNEQFF. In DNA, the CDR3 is TGCGCCAGCAGCTTGGCGTTAGCCTACAATGAGCAGTTCTTC.

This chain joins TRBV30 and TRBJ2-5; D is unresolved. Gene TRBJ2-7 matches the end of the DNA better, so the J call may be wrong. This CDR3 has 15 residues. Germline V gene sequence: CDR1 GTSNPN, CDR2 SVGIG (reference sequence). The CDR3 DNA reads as TGTGCCTGGAGCAGCTTGGAGATTCCTCCCTACGAGCAGTACTTC. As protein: CAWSSLEIPPYEQYF.

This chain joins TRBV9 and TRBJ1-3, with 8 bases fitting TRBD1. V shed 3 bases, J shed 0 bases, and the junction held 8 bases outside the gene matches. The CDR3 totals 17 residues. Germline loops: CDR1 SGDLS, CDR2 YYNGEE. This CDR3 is CASSATGGTPSGNTIYF. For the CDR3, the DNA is TGTGCCAGCAGCGCTACAGGGGGAACACCCTCTGGAAACACCATATATTTT.

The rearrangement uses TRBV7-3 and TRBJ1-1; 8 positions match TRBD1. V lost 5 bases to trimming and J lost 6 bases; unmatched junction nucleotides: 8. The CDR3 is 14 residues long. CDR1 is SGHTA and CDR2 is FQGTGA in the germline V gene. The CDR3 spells CASSLWGQDPEAFF. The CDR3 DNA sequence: TGTGCCAGCAGCCTCTGGGGACAGGACCCTGAAGCTTTCTTT.

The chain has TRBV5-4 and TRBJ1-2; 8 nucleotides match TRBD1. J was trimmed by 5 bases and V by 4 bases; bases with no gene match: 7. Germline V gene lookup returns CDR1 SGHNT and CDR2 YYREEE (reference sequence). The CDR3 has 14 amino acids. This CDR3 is CASSQSRGPYGYTF. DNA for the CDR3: TGTGCCAGCAGCCAATCCAGGGGGCCGTATGGCTACACCTTC.

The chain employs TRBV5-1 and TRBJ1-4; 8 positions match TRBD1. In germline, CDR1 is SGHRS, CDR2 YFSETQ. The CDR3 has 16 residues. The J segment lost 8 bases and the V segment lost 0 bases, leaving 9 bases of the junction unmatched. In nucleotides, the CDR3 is TGCGCCAGCAGCTTGGCGGAGGGGACAGGTTGGGAAAAACTGTTTTTT. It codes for CASSLAEGTGWEKLFF. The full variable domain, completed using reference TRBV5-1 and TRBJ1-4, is KAGVTQTPRYLIKTRGQQVTLSCSPISGHRSVSWYQQTPGQGLQFLFEYFSETQRNKGNFPGRFSGRQFSNSRSEMNVSTLELGDSALYLCASSLAEGTGWEKLFFGSGTQLSVL.

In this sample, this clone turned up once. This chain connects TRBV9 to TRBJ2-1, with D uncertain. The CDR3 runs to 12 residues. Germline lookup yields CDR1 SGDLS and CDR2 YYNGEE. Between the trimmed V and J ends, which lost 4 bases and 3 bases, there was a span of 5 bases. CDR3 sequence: CASSPGYNEQFF. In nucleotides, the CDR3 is TGTGCCAGCAGCCCAGGCTACAATGAGCAGTTCTTC. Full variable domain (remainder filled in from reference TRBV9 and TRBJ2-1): DSGVTQTPKHLITATGQRVTLRCSPRSGDLSVYWYQQSLDQGLQFLIQYYNGEERAKGNILERFSAQQFPDLHSELNLSSLELGDSALYFCASSPGYNEQFFGPGTRLTVL.

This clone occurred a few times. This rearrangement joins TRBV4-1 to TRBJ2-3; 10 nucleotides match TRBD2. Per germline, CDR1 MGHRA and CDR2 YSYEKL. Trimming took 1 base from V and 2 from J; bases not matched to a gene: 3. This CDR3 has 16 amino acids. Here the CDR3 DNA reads TGCGCCAGCAGCCAAGTAGGACTAGCGGTCACAGATACGCAGTATTTT. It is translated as CASSQVGLAVTDTQYF.

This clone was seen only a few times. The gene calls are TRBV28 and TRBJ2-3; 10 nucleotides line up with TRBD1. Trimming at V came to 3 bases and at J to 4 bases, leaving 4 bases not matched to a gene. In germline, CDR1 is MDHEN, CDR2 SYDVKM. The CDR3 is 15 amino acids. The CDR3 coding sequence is TGTGCCAGCAGTTTCTCCGGGACAGGGGCAGATACGCAGTATTTT. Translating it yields CASSFSGTGADTQYF.

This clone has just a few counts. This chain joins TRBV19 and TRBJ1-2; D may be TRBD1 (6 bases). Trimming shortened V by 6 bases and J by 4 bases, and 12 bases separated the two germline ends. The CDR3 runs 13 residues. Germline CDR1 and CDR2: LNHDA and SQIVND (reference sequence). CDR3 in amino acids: CASRTQGLYGYTF. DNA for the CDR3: TGTGCCAGTAGAACTCAGGGGCTCTATGGCTACACCTTC.

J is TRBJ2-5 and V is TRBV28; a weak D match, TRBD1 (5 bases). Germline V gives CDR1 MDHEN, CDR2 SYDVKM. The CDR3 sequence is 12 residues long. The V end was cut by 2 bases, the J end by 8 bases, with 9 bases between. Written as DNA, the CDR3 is TGTGCCAGCAGTTTAACCGACAGAACCCAGTACTTC. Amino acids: CASSLTDRTQYF.

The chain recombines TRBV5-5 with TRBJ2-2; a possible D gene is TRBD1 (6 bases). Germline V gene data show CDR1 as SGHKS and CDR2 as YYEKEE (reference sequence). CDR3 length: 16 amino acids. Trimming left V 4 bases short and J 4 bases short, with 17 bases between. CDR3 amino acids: CASSPLTGSGTGELFF. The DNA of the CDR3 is TGTGCCAGCAGCCCGCTAACAGGGTCGGGCACCGGGGAGCTGTTTTTT.

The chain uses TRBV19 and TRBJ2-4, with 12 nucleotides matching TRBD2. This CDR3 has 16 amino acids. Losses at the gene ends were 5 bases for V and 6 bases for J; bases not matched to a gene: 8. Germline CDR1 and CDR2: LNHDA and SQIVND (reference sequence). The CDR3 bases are TGTGCCAGTAGTTCCCTAGCGGGAGGGCCGGTAAACATTCAGTACTTC. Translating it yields CASSSLAGGPVNIQYF.

The CDR3 coding sequence is TGTGCCAGCAGCTACCTTAGCGGGAGGGGTGGGGAGACCCAGTACTTC. As protein: CASSYLSGRGGETQYF. The chain recombines TRBV5-4 with TRBJ2-5; TRBD2 matches 11 bases. Looked up from germline, CDR1 is SGHNT and CDR2 is YYREEE (reference sequence). V dropped 3 bases and J dropped 5; count of bases not matched to a gene: 9. The CDR3 is 16 amino acids.

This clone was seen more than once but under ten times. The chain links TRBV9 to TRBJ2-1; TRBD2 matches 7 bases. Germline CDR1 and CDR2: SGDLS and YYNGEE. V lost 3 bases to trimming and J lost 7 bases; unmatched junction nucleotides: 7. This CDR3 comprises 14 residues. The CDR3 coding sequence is TGTGCCAGCAGCGCGACGGGACTACTAAATGAGCAGTTCTTC. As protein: CASSATGLLNEQFF. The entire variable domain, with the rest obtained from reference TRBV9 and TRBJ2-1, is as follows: DSGVTQTPKHLITATGQRVTLRCSPRSGDLSVYWYQQSLDQGLQFLIQYYNGEERAKGNILERFSAQQFPDLHSELNLSSLELGDSALYFCASSATGLLNEQFFGPGTRLTVL.

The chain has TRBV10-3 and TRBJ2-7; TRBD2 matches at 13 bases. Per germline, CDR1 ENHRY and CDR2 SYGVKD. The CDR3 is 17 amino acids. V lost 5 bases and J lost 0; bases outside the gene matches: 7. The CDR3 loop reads CAISFDGTSGASYEQYF. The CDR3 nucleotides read TGTGCCATCAGTTTTGATGGGACTAGCGGGGCCTCCTACGAGCAGTACTTC.

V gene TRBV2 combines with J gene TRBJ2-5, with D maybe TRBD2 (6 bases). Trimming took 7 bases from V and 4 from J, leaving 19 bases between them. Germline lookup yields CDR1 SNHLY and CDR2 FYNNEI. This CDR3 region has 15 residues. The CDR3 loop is CASNTRTAGPETQYF. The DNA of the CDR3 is TGTGCCAGCAATACCCGTACGGCGGGGCCAGAGACCCAGTACTTC.

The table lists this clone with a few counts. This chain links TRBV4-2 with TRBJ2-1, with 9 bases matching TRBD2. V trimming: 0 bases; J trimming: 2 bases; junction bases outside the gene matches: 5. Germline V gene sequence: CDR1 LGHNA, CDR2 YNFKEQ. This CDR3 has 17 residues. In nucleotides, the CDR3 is TGTGCCAGCAGCCAAGAAATGGCTAGCGGGGCCTACAATGAGCAGTTCTTC. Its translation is CASSQEMASGAYNEQFF.